Below, 13 T cell receptor beta chains from the same sample are listed, as sequenced in a study of T cells in Graves' hyperthyroidism and ophthalmopathy. Template material for amplifying TCR beta CDR3 regions consisted of RNA transcripts. With the HTBI primer set, the TCR CDR3 went through a first round of RT-PCR. One entry per CDR3 protein, called by TCRdb with MiXCR from the multiplex PCR reads. The data show 350,000 to 450,000 distinct CDR3 sequences, with over 11% seen just once and about 11% held by the top ten. Input material: blood. The receptors derive from a woman between 55 and 75 years old with Graves' hyperthyroidism.

The chain recombines TRBV7-2 with TRBJ2-1; 11 bases are a match to TRBD2. Per germline, CDR1 SGHTA and CDR2 FQGNSA. With 6 bases clipped from V and 6 bases from J, the junction kept 7 bases outside the gene matches. The CDR3 extends over 15 amino acids. The CDR3: CASRRGLAVVNEQFF. For the CDR3, the DNA is TGTGCCAGCAGACGGGGACTAGCGGTTGTCAATGAGCAGTTCTTC. The full variable domain, its missing parts supplied by reference TRBV7-2 and TRBJ2-1, is GAGVSQSPSNKVTEKGKDVELRCDPISGHTALYWYRQSLGQGLEFLIYFQGNSAPDKSGLPSDRFSAERTGGSVSTLTIQRTQQEDSAVYLCASRRGLAVVNEQFFGPGTRLTVL.

At least ten counts were recorded for this clonotype. The V and J genes are TRBV30 and TRBJ2-2; TRBD1 is a possible D gene (8 bases). Germline assignment: CDR1 GTSNPN and CDR2 SVGIG (reference sequence). The CDR3 extends over 16 amino acids. Trimming shortened V by 2 bases and J by 6 bases, and 19 bases separated the two germline ends. The CDR3 region is CAWSRGQGGGAGELFF. CDR3 coding DNA: TGTGCCTGGAGTCGCGGACAGGGAGGGGGTGCCGGGGAGCTGTTTTTT. Full variable domain (outside the CDR3, taken from reference TRBV30 and TRBJ2-2): SQTIHQWPATLVQPVGSPLSLECTVEGTSNPNLYWYRQAAGRGLQLLFYSVGIGQISSEVPQNLSASRPQDRQFILSSKKLLLSDSGFYLCAWSRGQGGGAGELFFGEGSRLTVL.

This clonotype came up many times. This chain links TRBV11-1 with TRBJ2-7; 14 nucleotides agree with TRBD2. Germline CDR1 and CDR2: SGHAT and FQDESV (reference sequence). The CDR3 has 15 amino acids. V gave up 5 bases and J gave up 9 bases; unmatched junction bases: 9. Here the CDR3 DNA reads TGTGCCAGCAGCCCCCGACTAGCGGGAGGGCCTATGCAGTACTTC. It specifies CASSPRLAGGPMQYF.

This clonotype has at least ten counts. The chain's CDR3 is CASSPDGTTNEKLFF. The DNA for the CDR3 is TGTGCCAGCAGCCCGGACGGAACAACTAATGAAAAACTGTTTTTT. The J gene is TRBJ1-4, the V gene TRBV7-9, with D hard to call. CDR3 size: 15 residues. The germline V and J ends were trimmed by 5 bases and 0 bases, with 10 bases remaining between them. In germline, CDR1 is SEHNR, CDR2 FQNEAQ (reference sequence).

This clonotype was seen repeatedly, ten times or more. This rearrangement joins TRBV18 to TRBJ2-2, with D hard to call. Trimming removed 3 bases at V and 6 bases at J, with 5 bases between. Germline V gene lookup returns CDR1 KGHSH and CDR2 LQKENI. The CDR3 has 12 amino acids. The CDR3 protein is CASSPLPGELFF. The CDR3 DNA reads TGTGCCAGCTCACCGCTTCCCGGGGAGCTGTTTTTT.

As regards this clonotype: Since a much larger clone is just one base distant, this may be a read error. The chain has TRBV6-1 and TRBJ2-1; D unclear. The CDR3 is 8 amino acids. Germline CDR1 and CDR2: MNHNS and SASEGT. The CDR3 DNA is TGTGACTGGAATGAGCAGTTCTTC. It codes for CDWNEQFF.

The chain's CDR3 is CASSMGGQINQPQHF. The CDR3 DNA reads as TGTGCCAGCAGCATGGGGGGGCAGATCAATCAGCCCCAGCATTTT. The J gene is TRBJ1-5, the V gene TRBV9, with D tentatively TRBD1 (6 bases). The V gene's germline CDR1 is SGDLS and CDR2 YYNGEE. The CDR3 spans 15 residues. V was trimmed by 4 bases and J by 3 bases, leaving 14 bases between them.

This clonotype was counted only a few times. The chain carries TRBV4-1 and TRBJ1-4; TRBD1 agrees at 7 bases. This CDR3 contains 18 residues. J lost 2 bases, V lost 6 bases, and 15 bases had no gene match. Looked up from germline, CDR1 is MGHRA and CDR2 is YSYEKL. The CDR3 reads CASRRRQGQTPTNEKLFF. CDR3 DNA: TGCGCCAGCAGACGAAGACAGGGACAAACACCCACTAATGAAAAACTGTTTTTT.

The rearrangement links TRBV7-2 to TRBJ1-5; D uncertain. Per the germline V gene, CDR1 is SGHTA and CDR2 is FQGNSA. Trimming removed 4 bases at V and 7 bases at J, with 11 bases between. The CDR3 extends over 13 amino acids. Here the CDR3 DNA reads TGTGCCAGCAGCTCCAGAACCAGGCAGCCCCAGCATTTT. It encodes CASSSRTRQPQHF.

This clonotype was seen at least ten times. V and J are TRBV2 and TRBJ1-2; D gene uncertain. V was clipped by 1 base and J by 1 base, with 4 bases between them. CDR3 length equals 13 residues. CDR1 and CDR2 from the germline V gene are SNHLY and FYNNEI. The CDR3 loop is CASSEGFNYGYTF. The CDR3 DNA sequence: TGTGCCAGCAGTGAAGGCTTTAACTATGGCTACACCTTC.

Ten or more counts support this clonotype. J is TRBJ2-3 and V is TRBV18, with D hard to call. V lost 0 bases and J 1 base, leaving 5 bases between the germline ends. CDR3 length: 14 amino acids. CDR1 is KGHSH, CDR2 LQKENI, per germline. The CDR3, as DNA: TGTGCCAGCTCACCACCGGACGGCACAGATACGCAGTATTTT. This sequence encodes CASSPPDGTDTQYF.

This clonotype was detected a few times. The gene calls are TRBV12-3 or TRBV12-4 and TRBJ1-2; D not certain. Trimming left V 3 bases short and J 2 bases short, with 7 bases between. The CDR3 runs to 13 residues. The CDR3 loop reads CASSFPGNYGYTF. The CDR3 DNA reads TGTGCCAGCAGTTTCCCCGGGAACTATGGCTACACCTTC.

This chain uses TRBV6-5 with TRBJ1-5, with 9 bases identical to TRBD1. The germline V gene encodes CDR1 MNHEY and CDR2 SVGAGI. The CDR3 runs 15 residues. V was clipped by 2 bases and J by 7 bases; unmatched bases: 6. This CDR3 reads CASSYLQGARQPQHF. CDR3 sequence (DNA): TGTGCCAGCAGTTACCTACAGGGGGCCAGGCAGCCCCAGCATTTT.